The 21 T cell receptor beta chains given below trace back to one sample, sequenced in a study of cytomegalovirus exposure and HLA in healthy donors. The study ran its PCR with 60 Vbeta and 13 Jbeta primers. This table comes from immunoSEQ multiplex PCR, and its TCRdb copy is limited to in-frame clones, with some not included. This table has approximately 110,000 clones, 77% appearing once. Source material: PBMCs. The source is a human donor in good health.

This clone appeared a few times. Relative to the germline gene, one junction end is altered; a read error may explain this. V gene TRBV27 combines with J gene TRBJ2-1; a weak D match, TRBD2 (5 bases). Germline-derived CDR1 and CDR2 are MNHEY and SMNVEV (reference sequence). The CDR3 totals 14 residues. Here the CDR3 DNA reads TGTGCCAGCTGTTTAGCGACAACTTACAATGAGCAGTTCTTC. Translating it yields CASCLATTYNEQFF.

V usage is TRBV7-8 and J usage is TRBJ2-7; 11 positions agree with TRBD1. The CDR3 runs 16 residues. V lost 1 base to trimming and J lost 5 bases; unmatched junction nucleotides: 7. Germline loops: CDR1 SGHVS, CDR2 FQNEAQ. CDR3 nucleotide sequence: TGTGCCAGCAGCTTAGGGCCGGGACAGGGGGAAAACGAGCAGTACTTC. Translating gives CASSLGPGQGENEQYF.

The chain joins TRBV30 to TRBJ2-1; 11 bases match TRBD2. Germline lookup yields CDR1 GTSNPN and CDR2 SVGIG (reference sequence). Trimming took 1 base from V and 7 from J; bases not matched to a gene: 9. There are 16 residues in the CDR3. The CDR3 DNA is TGTGCCTGGAGTGGGTCTCTAGCGGGAGGTCTTAATGAGCAGTTCTTC. Protein product: CAWSGSLAGGLNEQFF. The variable domain in full, with the rest retrieved from reference TRBV30 and TRBJ2-1, is SQTIHQWPATLVQPVGSPLSLECTVEGTSNPNLYWYRQAAGRGLQLLFYSVGIGQISSEVPQNLSASRPQDRQFILSSKKLLLSDSGFYLCAWSGSLAGGLNEQFFGPGTRLTVL.

V usage is TRBV6-1 and J usage is TRBJ1-1, with D tentatively TRBD1 (5 bases). This CDR3 region has 12 residues. Germline V gene lookup returns CDR1 MNHNS and CDR2 SASEGT. The ends were cut back, 3 bases at V and 13 bases at J, with 15 bases in the middle. The CDR3 DNA reads TGTGCCAGCAGTGAGTATCCCAAGACAGTTTTCTTT. Translation: CASSEYPKTVFF.

The chain combines TRBV7-9 with TRBJ1-2; possibly TRBD1 for D (6 bases). V dropped 0 bases and J dropped 4 bases, with 18 bases sitting between them. Germline CDR1 SEHNR, CDR2 FQNEAQ (reference sequence). The CDR3 has 17 amino acids. CDR3 sequence (DNA): TGTGCCAGCAGCTTAGCGATGGGGGCAGTTTCTCCCTATGGCTACACCTTC. Translation gives CASSLAMGAVSPYGYTF. Full variable domain (missing parts from reference TRBV7-9 and TRBJ1-2): DTGVSQNPRHKITKRGQNVTFRCDPISEHNRLYWYRQTLGQGPEFLTYFQNEAQLEKSRLLSDRFSAERPKGSFSTLEIQRTEQGDSAMYLCASSLAMGAVSPYGYTFGSGTRLTVV.

The CDR3, as DNA: TGTGCCAGCAGCCAATTTAAAGGGGGCAATGTCAATGAGCAGTTCTTC. This codes for CASSQFKGGNVNEQFF. V and J are TRBV16 and TRBJ2-1; 7 nucleotides line up with TRBD1. The CDR3 totals 16 residues. The junction had 9 bases not matched to a gene; V was cut back by 1 base and J by 6 bases. In germline, CDR1 is KGHSY, CDR2 FQNENV. Combining the CDR3 with reference TRBV16 and TRBJ2-1 gives the whole variable domain GEEVAQTPKHLVRGEGQKAKLYCAPIKGHSYVFWYQQVLKNEFKFLISFQNENVFDETGMPKERFSAKCLPNSPCSLEIQATKLEDSAVYFCASSQFKGGNVNEQFFGPGTRLTVL.

The chain couples TRBV29-1 to TRBJ1-2; D might be TRBD1 (5 bases). CDR1 and CDR2 from the germline V gene are SQVTM and ANQGSEA. V dropped 1 base and J dropped 5 bases, with 11 bases sitting between them. The CDR3 loop spans 13 amino acids. CDR3 sequence reads: CSVEGGDFYGYTF. The DNA of the CDR3 is TGCAGCGTTGAAGGAGGGGACTTTTATGGCTACACCTTC.

The V call is TRBV14, the J call TRBJ1-1; D not certain. Germline loops: CDR1 SGHDN, CDR2 FVKESK. V was shortened by 1 base and J by 6 bases, with 6 bases between the two germline ends. CDR3 length: 12 amino acids. For the CDR3, the DNA is TGTGCCAGCAGCCAAGGCCGGGCTGAAGCTTTCTTT. This encodes CASSQGRAEAFF.

The genes are TRBV28 and TRBJ2-2, with TRBD2 identical over 7 bases. CDR1 is MDHEN, CDR2 SYDVKM, per germline. The V and J ends lost 3 bases and 4 bases, in that order; junction bases with no gene match: 14. CDR3 length: 18 amino acids. In nucleotides, the CDR3 is TGTGCCAGCAGTTTTATTGGGTCGGCGGGAGATGGCACCGGGGAGCTGTTTTTT. It specifies CASSFIGSAGDGTGELFF.

CDR3 protein: CSAGTGGSNEQFF. CDR3 nucleotide sequence: TGCAGCGCGGGGACAGGGGGGTCCAATGAGCAGTTCTTC. V and J are TRBV29-1 and TRBJ2-1; 11 bases map to TRBD1. Germline V gene data show CDR1 as SQVTM and CDR2 as ANQGSEA. With V trimmed by 7 bases and J by 6 bases, 5 bases remained unmatched. CDR3 length equals 13 residues.

The genes are TRBV28 and TRBJ1-1; the D gene is possibly TRBD1 (5 bases). The CDR3 loop spans 17 amino acids. Germline CDR1 reads MDHEN; CDR2 reads SYDVKM. V gave up 3 bases and J gave up 2 bases, with 19 bases separating them. Written as DNA, the CDR3 is TGTGCCAGCAGTTTCTTCTTAAATTCGGGACTAAACACTGAAGCTTTCTTT. This sequence encodes CASSFFLNSGLNTEAFF.

This chain links TRBV28 with TRBJ2-3; D unclear. The V end lost 5 bases, the J end lost 6 bases, and 15 bases lay between the germline ends. Germline CDR1 and CDR2: MDHEN and SYDVKM. The CDR3 is 14 residues long. The CDR3 DNA reads TGTGCCAGCAGTGTCCCCGTTCTCGGGGATACGCAGTATTTT. It encodes CASSVPVLGDTQYF.

The chain has TRBV6-5 and TRBJ2-4; 11 nucleotides agree with TRBD2. Trimming removed 6 bases from V and 2 bases from J; junction bases left unmatched: 3. This CDR3 spans 15 amino acids. CDR1 and CDR2 (germline): MNHEY, SVGAGI. In nucleotides, the CDR3 is TGTGCCAGCAGGGGACTAGCGGCGACCAAAAACATTCAGTACTTC. Translation gives CASRGLAATKNIQYF.

This sequence joins TRBV7-9 and TRBJ2-1, with 10 bases identical to TRBD2. CDR1 is SEHNR, CDR2 FQNEAQ, per germline (reference sequence). The CDR3 extends over 17 amino acids. V trimming: 3 bases; J trimming: 3 bases; junction bases outside the gene matches: 8. Here the CDR3 reads CASSFTGLALLYNEQFF. CDR3 in DNA: TGTGCCAGCAGCTTTACGGGACTAGCGCTTCTCTACAATGAGCAGTTCTTC.

The rearrangement joins TRBV9 to TRBJ1-1; D unclear. V shed 0 bases and J shed 1 base, with 4 bases lying between them. Germline V gene lookup returns CDR1 SGDLS and CDR2 YYNGEE. The CDR3 is 13 residues long. In nucleotides, the CDR3 is TGTGCCAGCAGCGTAGACTGGAACACTGAAGCTTTCTTT. It codes for CASSVDWNTEAFF.

J is TRBJ2-1 and V is TRBV7-2; D gene ambiguous. The length of the CDR3 is 14 residues. The V end lost 1 base, the J end lost 6 bases, and 10 bases lay between the germline ends. The germline CDR1 and CDR2 sequences are SGHTA and FQGNSA. The CDR3 protein is CASSLDEASNEQFF. As DNA, the CDR3 is TGTGCCAGCAGCTTAGATGAGGCTAGCAATGAGCAGTTCTTC.

J is TRBJ1-3 and V is TRBV6-6; perhaps TRBD1 as D (5 bases). The CDR3 runs to 16 residues. Germline V gene sequence: CDR1 MNHNY, CDR2 SVGAGI (reference sequence). Trimming removed 0 bases at V and 0 bases at J, with 9 bases between. The CDR3 coding sequence is TGTGCCAGCAGTTACTCACAGGTGACCTCTGGAAACACCATATATTTT. It specifies CASSYSQVTSGNTIYF.

The chain links TRBV5-4 to TRBJ1-4, with a weak D call TRBD1 (5 bases). The CDR3 sequence is 16 residues long. Germline-derived CDR1 and CDR2 are SGHNT and YYREEE (reference sequence). V dropped 4 bases and J dropped 5 bases, with 18 bases sitting between them. Written as DNA, the CDR3 is TGTGCCAGCAGCCCCCATAACGACAGACAGAATGAAAAACTGTTTTTT. It specifies CASSPHNDRQNEKLFF.

This clone is a singleton in its sample. The junction does not match germline at one end; this may be a read error. The genes are TRBV10-3 and TRBJ2-6, with 7 positions matching TRBD1. The CDR3 has 18 amino acids. Germline V gene sequence: CDR1 ENHRY, CDR2 SYGVKD. The CDR3 DNA sequence: TGTGCCATCAGTGCTAAGGGACAGTCAAACTCTGGGGCCAACGGCCTGACTTTC. Translated, it gives CAISAKGQSNSGANGLTF.

This chain joins TRBV11-2 and TRBJ2-6; 10 positions match TRBD1. CDR1 is SGHAT, CDR2 FQNNGV, per germline. This CDR3 is built from 16 residues. Trimming cost V 5 bases and J 4 bases; bases outside gene matches: 5. CDR3 in DNA: TGTGCCAGCAGCGACAGGGGGCTAGGCGGGGCCAACGTCCTGACTTTC. Translating it yields CASSDRGLGGANVLTF. The complete variable domain, with remaining parts taken from reference TRBV11-2 and TRBJ2-6, reads EAGVAQSPRYKIIEKRQSVAFWCNPISGHATLYWYQQILGQGPKLLIQFQNNGVVDDSQLPKDRFSAERLKGVDSTLKIQPAKLEDSAVYLCASSDRGLGGANVLTFGAGSRLTVL.

Only a few counts were recorded for this clone. The rearrangement joins TRBV27 to TRBJ1-3, with 7 bases fitting TRBD1. CDR1 is MNHEY, CDR2 SMNVEV, per germline (reference sequence). Trimming at V came to 6 bases and at J to 4 bases, leaving 6 bases not matched to a gene. The CDR3 contains 14 residues. CDR3: CASRPTGVGNTIYF. The CDR3 nucleotides read TGTGCCAGCAGACCTACAGGGGTCGGAAACACCATATATTTT.